The TCR beta chain under discussion was sequenced for a study of Ad26.COV2.S vaccination and SARS-CoV-2 variants. Study-wide results and caveats: Total responses of T cells may have been underestimated by the analyses of TCR breadth and depth.

As for treatment: approximately 18 received Ad26.COV2.S at low or high dose, single or two shots; about 5 received placebo; per-sample allocation not given. Following the first vaccine or placebo injection, samples were taken on day 63. In the case of this clone: Its target is not known.

Clones were sequenced by immunoSEQ multiplex PCR, and TCRdb holds only the in-frame ones, with some missing. The sample includes hundreds of thousands of clones, 88% of them seen just once. V lost 4 bases and J lost 9, with 9 bases in between. Germline V gene lookup returns CDR1 MDHEN and CDR2 SYDVKM. The CDR3 is 11 amino acids. The genes are TRBV28 and TRBJ1-1; D gene uncertain. This receptor was identified in a person aged 18 to 59 who received the Ad26.COV2.S COVID-19 vaccine or a placebo. The sample was peripheral blood, taken in a trial of Ad26.COV2.S vaccine versus placebo. Here the CDR3 reads CASSYKRKAFF. The CDR3 DNA is TGTGCCAGCAGTTATAAGCGTAAAGCTTTCTTT. The full variable domain, its missing parts supplied by reference TRBV28 and TRBJ1-1, is DVKVTQSSRYLVKRTGEKVFLECVQDMDHENMFWYRQDPGLGLRLIYFSYDVKMKEKGDIPEGYSVSREKKERFSLILESASTNQTSMYLCASSYKRKAFFGQGTRLTVV.